These 2 T cell receptor beta chains were all obtained from the same sample, sequenced in a study of coeliac disease. The protocol was immunoSEQ multiplex PCR, while the TCRdb copy is restricted to in-frame clones and leaves out a portion. The sample lists fewer than 5,500 clones; roughly 54% were seen once. Sequenced: intraepithelial lymphocytes from the gut. These receptors were obtained from a woman aged 25 to 39 with active celiac disease.

This chain joins TRBV29-1 and TRBJ2-7, with 8 bases aligning to TRBD1. After removal of 0 bases from V and 9 bases from J, the junction contained 13 bases not matched to a gene. Per germline, CDR1 SQVTM and CDR2 ANQGSEA. CDR3 length: 15 amino acids. The CDR3 protein is CSVEDRTGTISGQYF. As DNA, the CDR3 is TGCAGCGTTGAAGATCGGACAGGGACGATTTCAGGGCAGTACTTC.

This chain joins TRBV6-1 and TRBJ2-7; 10 nucleotides match TRBD1. The CDR3 runs 14 residues. The germline CDR1 and CDR2 sequences are MNHNS and SASEGT. The V segment lost 8 bases and the J segment 3 bases; nucleotides outside the gene matches: 7. CDR3 nucleotides: TGTGCCAGCGGGGGGACAGGGGATATCTACGAGCAGTACTTC. Protein product: CASGGTGDIYEQYF.